This paragraph covers one T cell receptor beta chain sequence. Profiled with immunoSEQ multiplex PCR; TCRdb holds only in-frame clones, not every one. The sample shows more than 35,000 clones, 85% of them seen only once. This entry is derived from a study of PD-L1 blockade in urothelial cancer. About the research overall: Earlier, patients had received 0 to 3 chemotherapy regimens.

Time point noted: pretreatment peripheral blood. The CDR3 is made up of 15 amino acids. The V segment lost 1 base and the J segment 8 bases; nucleotides outside the gene matches: 10. CDR1 is SGHRS, CDR2 YFSETQ, per germline. The starting material was PBMCs, obtained around atezolizumab (anti-PD-L1) treatment. The sequence was obtained from an elderly man with urothelial cancer. The chain links TRBV5-1 to TRBJ1-1, with 8 bases identical to TRBD1. The CDR3 here is CASSLTITGGLEAFF. The CDR3 DNA sequence: TGCGCCAGCAGCTTGACAATCACAGGGGGGTTGGAAGCTTTCTTT.